Below are 12 T cell receptor beta chains sequenced from a single sample in a study of HIV-infected patients and healthy controls. TCRdb re-derived calls from the 5' RACE reads in MiXCR, one entry per CDR3 protein. Of tens of thousands of distinct CDR3 sequences in the sample, about 15% were seen once. The sequencing sample was made of CD4+ T cells from blood. All receptors come from a human donor in good health.

This clonotype was seen more than once but under ten times. The chain recombines TRBV18 with TRBJ1-1; a weak D match, TRBD1 (6 bases). This CDR3 comprises 13 residues. CDR1 KGHSH and CDR2 LQKENI come from the germline V gene. V lost 2 bases and J 7 bases, leaving 11 bases between the germline ends. The CDR3 here is CASSPDLTGEAFF. CDR3 DNA sequence: TGTGCCAGCTCACCAGATCTGACAGGTGAAGCTTTCTTT.

The chain employs TRBV7-2 and TRBJ2-1, with no clear D. V was cut by 1 base and J by 12 bases, with 16 bases left in between. This CDR3 has 14 amino acids. Germline values: CDR1 SGHTA, CDR2 FQGNSA. CDR3 residues: CASSLGWLTQGQFF. The DNA of the CDR3 is TGTGCCAGCAGCTTAGGATGGTTAACCCAAGGGCAGTTCTTC.

This clonotype was detected ten times or more. The rearrangement links TRBV4-2 to TRBJ1-2; 12 positions agree with TRBD1. The junction had 8 bases not matched to a gene; V was cut back by 4 bases and J by 5 bases. The CDR3 is 16 amino acids. Germline CDR1 and CDR2: LGHNA and YNFKEQ. Written as DNA, the CDR3 is TGTGCCAGCAGCCGAACTCCGGGACAGGGGGCATATGGCTACACCTTC. This gives the protein CASSRTPGQGAYGYTF.

This clonotype was detected many times. The chain carries TRBV20-1 and TRBJ1-1; D gene unclear. Per germline, CDR1 DFQATT and CDR2 SNEGSKA (reference sequence). Trimming took 2 bases from V and 1 from J, leaving 11 bases between them. The CDR3 length is 14 residues. The CDR3 coding sequence is TGCAGTGCTAGAAACAATTTCCGGAACACTGAAGCTTTCTTT. Translated: CSARNNFRNTEAFF.

The sample holds a few counts of this clonotype. The rearrangement uses TRBV20-1 and TRBJ2-5; 16 bases fit TRBD2. CDR1 is DFQATT and CDR2 is SNEGSKA in the germline V gene (reference sequence). J was trimmed by 6 bases and V by 6 bases; bases with no gene match: 10. This CDR3 has 16 residues. CDR3 bases: TGCAGTGCAACAGGGACTAGCGGGAGGGCCCTCCAGACCCAGTACTTC. Translation: CSATGTSGRALQTQYF.

This clonotype was counted ten times or more. The chain joins TRBV20-1 to TRBJ1-5, with 12 bases matching TRBD1. The CDR3 spans 18 residues. From germline, CDR1 is DFQATT and CDR2 SNEGSKA (reference sequence). V lost 6 bases to trimming and J lost 1 base; unmatched junction nucleotides: 13. Written as DNA, the CDR3 is TGCAGTGCATCGACCGGGACAGGGGGCAGATCGAGCAATCAGCCCCAGCATTTT. It codes for CSASTGTGGRSSNQPQHF.

The rearrangement uses TRBV5-1 and TRBJ2-7; no reliable D call. Germline assignment: CDR1 SGHRS and CDR2 YFSETQ. This CDR3 region has 13 residues. Trimming cost V 0 bases and J 4 bases, with 8 bases left between them. Here the CDR3 reads CASSLDPDYEQYF. The CDR3 DNA is TGCGCCAGCAGCTTGGATCCGGATTACGAGCAGTACTTC. The whole variable domain, filled in from reference TRBV5-1 and TRBJ2-7, reads KAGVTQTPRYLIKTRGQQVTLSCSPISGHRSVSWYQQTPGQGLQFLFEYFSETQRNKGNFPGRFSGRQFSNSRSEMNVSTLELGDSALYLCASSLDPDYEQYFGPGTRLTVT.

This clonotype was counted only a few times. J is TRBJ1-1 and V is TRBV28, with TRBD1 identical over 7 bases. CDR1 is MDHEN and CDR2 is SYDVKM in the germline V gene. The CDR3 runs to 14 residues. The J segment lost 3 bases and the V segment lost 5 bases, leaving 6 bases of the junction unmatched. Here the CDR3 DNA reads TGTGCCAGCAGTGGACCGGGACAGTACACTGAAGCTTTCTTT. The encoded protein is CASSGPGQYTEAFF.

The genes are TRBV2 and TRBJ1-5; tentative D call: TRBD1 (5 bases). V lost 6 bases to trimming and J lost 3 bases, with 12 bases between them. The CDR3 extends over 14 amino acids. Germline V gene lookup returns CDR1 SNHLY and CDR2 FYNNEI. Here the CDR3 reads CASRGDADNQPQHF. For the CDR3, the DNA is TGTGCCAGCAGGGGGGACGCTGACAATCAGCCCCAGCATTTT.

This clonotype was seen more than once but under ten times. The chain employs TRBV7-8 and TRBJ1-1, with 7 nucleotides matching TRBD1. From germline, CDR1 is SGHVS and CDR2 FQNEAQ. This CDR3 region has 15 residues. Trimming cost V 6 bases and J 7 bases; bases outside gene matches: 14. The CDR3 spells CASRYGGQPTNEAFF. DNA for the CDR3: TGTGCCAGCAGGTATGGGGGACAGCCGACTAATGAAGCTTTCTTT.

This clonotype was detected a few times. This chain uses TRBV6-2 or TRBV6-3 with TRBJ1-2; tentative D call: TRBD1 (6 bases). This CDR3 comprises 14 residues. In germline, CDR1 is MNHEY, CDR2 SVGEGT. V was trimmed by 6 bases and J by 2 bases, leaving 13 bases between them. The CDR3 sequence: CASRAQGRNYGYTF. Here the CDR3 DNA reads TGTGCCAGCAGGGCACAGGGAAGGAACTATGGCTACACCTTC.

This clonotype was picked up a small number of times. The chain uses TRBV20-1 and TRBJ2-7; the D gene is possibly TRBD2 (6 bases). V gave up 5 bases and J gave up 0 bases, with 14 bases separating them. There are 14 residues in the CDR3. Germline CDR1 and CDR2: DFQATT and SNEGSKA (reference sequence). CDR3 sequence: CSAPGTASSYEQYF. In DNA form, the CDR3 reads TGCAGTGCTCCAGGGACTGCATCCTCCTACGAGCAGTACTTC.